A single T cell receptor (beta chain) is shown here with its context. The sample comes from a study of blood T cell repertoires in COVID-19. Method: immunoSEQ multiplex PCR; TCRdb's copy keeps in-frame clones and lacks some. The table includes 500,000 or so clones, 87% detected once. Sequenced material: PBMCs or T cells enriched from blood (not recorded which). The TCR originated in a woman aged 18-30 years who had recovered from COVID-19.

CDR3: CASSPEGRGFGETQYF. CDR3 sequence (DNA): TGTGCCAGCAGCCCAGAGGGCAGGGGGTTCGGTGAGACCCAGTACTTC. V is TRBV11-2 and J is TRBJ2-5; 7 bases fit TRBD1. Looked up from germline, CDR1 is SGHAT and CDR2 is FQNNGV. The CDR3 runs 16 residues. The V and J ends lost 5 bases and 5 bases, in that order; junction bases with no gene match: 14.